This entry is about one T cell receptor beta chain. Its target is not known. These data originate in a study of cytomegalovirus exposure and HLA in healthy donors. CDR3 length: 19 amino acids. Germline V gene lookup returns CDR1 SGDLS and CDR2 YYNGEE. V lost 0 bases and J lost 0; bases outside the gene matches: 7. Both 60 Vbeta primers and 13 Jbeta primers went into the PCR. Some clones are missing from TCRdb's copy, which holds only in-frame ones; the method was immunoSEQ multiplex PCR. This sample has around 180,000 clones, with roughly 82% found just once. Overall study results and limits: As a later analysis revealed, most CMV-associated TCR beta chains appeared HLA-restricted. Most TCR beta V segments were productive about 90% or about 30% of the time in an earlier analysis. Researchers catalogued approximately 170 TCR beta chains as cytomegalovirus-associated.

V is TRBV9 and J is TRBJ2-6; the match to TRBD1 covers 9 bases. The sample consisted of PBMCs. This clonotype was obtained from a woman aged 45-65 years in good health and CMV-seronegative. This chain's CDR3 is CASSVDRGRPYSGANVLTF. For the CDR3, the DNA is TGTGCCAGCAGCGTAGACAGGGGGCGTCCTTACTCTGGGGCCAACGTCCTGACTTTC.